This T cell receptor (beta chain) came from a study of monozygotic twins with inflammatory bowel disease. The CDR3 totals 13 residues. CDR1 and CDR2 from the germline V gene are MNHEY and SVGAGI. Unsorted whole blood yielded the total RNA, with T cells left unselected. The template-switching step introduced UMIs that carried a 6-nucleotide sample barcode. TCRdb reworked the 5' RACE reads into one entry per CDR3 protein, no DNA. This table lists some 160,000 distinct CDR3 sequences. The specimen sequenced was blood. V and J are TRBV6-5 and TRBJ2-7; lacking DNA, the TRBD1 call made by TCRdb goes unchecked. The TCR was taken from a human donor with ulcerative colitis or Crohn's disease, or a healthy co-twin of an affected twin (not recorded which). CDR3: CASSYIQGGEQYF.